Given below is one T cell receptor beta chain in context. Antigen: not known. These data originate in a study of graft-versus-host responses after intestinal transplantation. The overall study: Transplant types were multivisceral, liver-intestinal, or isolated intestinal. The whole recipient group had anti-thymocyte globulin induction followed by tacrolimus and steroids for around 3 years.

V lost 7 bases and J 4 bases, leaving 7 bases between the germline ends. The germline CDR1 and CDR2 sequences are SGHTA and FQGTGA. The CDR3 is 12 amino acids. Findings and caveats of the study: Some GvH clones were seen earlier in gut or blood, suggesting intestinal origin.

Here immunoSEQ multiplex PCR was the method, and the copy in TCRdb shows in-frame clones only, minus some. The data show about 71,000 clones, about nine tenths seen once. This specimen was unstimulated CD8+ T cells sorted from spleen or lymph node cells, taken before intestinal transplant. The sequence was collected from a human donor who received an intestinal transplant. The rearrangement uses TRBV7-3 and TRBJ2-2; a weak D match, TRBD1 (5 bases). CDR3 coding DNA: TGTGCCAGCAAGGGGCCCACCGGGGAGCTGTTTTTT. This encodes CASKGPTGELFF.